These 24 T cell receptor beta chains came from one sample sequenced in a study of blood T cell repertoires in COVID-19. TCRdb's copy holds only in-frame clones and misses some; the assay was immunoSEQ multiplex PCR. The profile covers about 270,000 clones, with 80% to 90% appearing a single time and more than 9.5% taken by the ten largest. Sequenced sample: peripheral blood. All receptors derive from a woman aged 70-85 years with acute or convalescent COVID-19.

This clone was seen once. This chain links TRBV11-2 with TRBJ2-3; 12 bases align to TRBD2. CDR3 length equals 15 residues. The junction had 7 bases not matched to a gene; V was cut back by 6 bases and J by 6 bases. Per the germline V gene, CDR1 is SGHAT and CDR2 is FQNNGV. The DNA for the CDR3 is TGTGCCAGCAGTACCGGACTAGCGGGGACCGATACGCAGTATTTT. Translated: CASSTGLAGTDTQYF.

This clone was observed once. The chain links TRBV6-9 to TRBJ1-1, with a possible D match to TRBD1 (6 bases). The CDR3 loop spans 13 amino acids. Germline loops: CDR1 MNHGY, CDR2 SVAAGI. V lost 8 bases and J lost 2, with 12 bases in between. CDR3 amino acids: CASYRETNTEAFF. In DNA form, the CDR3 reads TGTGCCAGCTACAGGGAAACTAACACTGAAGCTTTCTTT.

The chain links TRBV5-5 to TRBJ2-7, with TRBD1 matching 10 bases. This CDR3 has 13 amino acids. CDR1 is SGHKS, CDR2 YYEKEE, per germline (reference sequence). V dropped 4 bases and J dropped 6; count of bases not matched to a gene: 4. The CDR3: CASSRDRGPEQYF. CDR3 nucleotides: TGTGCCAGCAGCCGGGACAGGGGTCCCGAGCAGTACTTC.

The chain combines TRBV5-1 with TRBJ2-7; 8 positions match TRBD1. The V gene end was trimmed by 4 bases and the J gene end by 3 bases; junction bases not matched to a gene: 6. Germline lookup yields CDR1 SGHRS and CDR2 YFSETQ. The CDR3 has 14 residues. CDR3 in DNA: TGCGCCAGCAGCATTGGGGACAGGCACTACGAGCAGTACTTC. This gives the protein CASSIGDRHYEQYF. The variable domain in full, completed from reference TRBV5-1 and TRBJ2-7, reads KAGVTQTPRYLIKTRGQQVTLSCSPISGHRSVSWYQQTPGQGLQFLFEYFSETQRNKGNFPGRFSGRQFSNSRSEMNVSTLELGDSALYLCASSIGDRHYEQYFGPGTRLTVT.

Comment on this clone: Other DNA sequences from this sample encode an identical CDR3 as well. The V and J genes are TRBV12-3 or TRBV12-4 and TRBJ1-2; a possible D gene is TRBD1 (5 bases). The CDR3 is 13 amino acids. Trimming removed 0 bases from V and 3 bases from J, with 5 bases in between. The CDR3 DNA sequence: TGTGCCAGCAGTTTAGCAGGGGACTATGGCTACACCTTC. Translating it yields CASSLAGDYGYTF.

The rearrangement uses TRBV6-5 and TRBJ1-1; tentative D call: TRBD1 (5 bases). Trimming removed 2 bases at V and 3 bases at J, with 7 bases between. The CDR3 runs to 13 residues. Germline V lookup: CDR1 MNHEY, CDR2 SVGAGI. Written as DNA, the CDR3 is TGTGCCAGCAGTTACAGACAGCACACTGAAGCTTTCTTT. It encodes CASSYRQHTEAFF.

This clone was detected only once. The chain has TRBV6-5 and TRBJ2-1; 7 bases match TRBD2. This CDR3 region has 16 residues. Germline CDR1 is MNHEY and CDR2 is SVGAGI. V lost 2 bases to trimming and J lost 4 bases; unmatched junction nucleotides: 8. Here the CDR3 DNA reads TGTGCCAGCAGTTACGCGGCGGGGGTTCCGTACAATGAGCAGTTCTTC. Its translation is CASSYAAGVPYNEQFF.

The V and J genes are TRBV7-2 and TRBJ1-4, with a possible D match to TRBD1 (5 bases). Germline lookup yields CDR1 SGHTA and CDR2 FQGNSA. V was cut by 2 bases and J by 6 bases, with 13 bases left in between. There are 15 residues in the CDR3. CDR3 loop: CASSLMGRSDEKLFF. The CDR3 DNA follows: TGTGCCAGCAGCTTAATGGGGCGGTCGGATGAAAAACTGTTTTTT.

The chain has TRBV5-1 and TRBJ2-7, with 7 bases matching TRBD1. CDR1 SGHRS and CDR2 YFSETQ come from the germline V gene. The junction had 3 bases not matched to a gene; V was cut back by 4 bases and J by 2 bases. This CDR3 comprises 13 residues. The CDR3 loop is CASSGTATYEQYF. The CDR3 nucleotides read TGCGCCAGCAGCGGGACAGCCACCTACGAGCAGTACTTC.

The chain has TRBV19 and TRBJ1-4; D gene unclear. There are 15 residues in the CDR3. The V gene lost 5 bases and the J gene lost 8 bases, with 18 bases spanning the gap. Germline V CDR1 and CDR2: LNHDA, SQIVND (reference sequence). CDR3 sequence (DNA): TGTGCCAGTAGTGAGGTTCCGGGGTCGGGGGAAAAACTGTTTTTT. This codes for CASSEVPGSGEKLFF. The full variable domain, with the rest looked up from reference TRBV19 and TRBJ1-4, is DGGITQSPKYLFRKEGQNVTLSCEQNLNHDAMYWYRQDPGQGLRLIYYSQIVNDFQKGDIAEGYSVSREKKESFPLTVTSAQKNPTAFYLCASSEVPGSGEKLFFGSGTQLSVL.

The table lists this clone with a count of one. The chain is built from TRBV2 and TRBJ2-1; TRBD2 matches 11 bases. Losses at the gene ends were 5 bases for V and 6 bases for J; bases not matched to a gene: 12. The CDR3 has 17 amino acids. Germline V gene lookup returns CDR1 SNHLY and CDR2 FYNNEI. Written as DNA, the CDR3 is TGTGCCAGCAGTAGGGCCCTGCTAGCGGGGGGCTTCAATGAGCAGTTCTTC. It translates to CASSRALLAGGFNEQFF.

This clone was seen once. The chain joins TRBV7-6 to TRBJ2-1; possible D gene TRBD2, 7 bases. The CDR3 length is 14 residues. Germline lookup yields CDR1 SGHVS and CDR2 FNYEAQ. Trimming removed 2 bases from V and 5 bases from J, with 10 bases in between. The CDR3 loop reads CASSLRGGNNEQFF. The CDR3 nucleotides read TGTGCCAGCAGCTTAAGGGGGGGAAACAATGAGCAGTTCTTC.

The rearrangement links TRBV24-1 to TRBJ1-2, with 7 nucleotides matching TRBD1. J gave up 10 bases and V 3 bases, and 4 bases lay outside the gene matches. Germline-derived CDR1 and CDR2 are KGHDR and SFDVKD. There are 12 residues in the CDR3. The CDR3: CATSDPDRAYTF. The CDR3 nucleotides are TGTGCCACCAGTGATCCCGACAGGGCCTACACCTTC.

V is TRBV5-1 and J is TRBJ2-1; D is unclear. There are 14 residues in the CDR3. CDR1 is SGHRS and CDR2 is YFSETQ in the germline V gene. The V end lost 5 bases, the J end lost 1 base, and 10 bases lay between the germline ends. CDR3 sequence (DNA): TGCGCCAGCAGAAACCCGCAGTCCTACAATGAGCAGTTCTTC. Its translation is CASRNPQSYNEQFF.

Turning to this clone: The same CDR3 also results from other DNA sequences found in this sample. The chain combines TRBV2 with TRBJ2-1; 12 bases align to TRBD2. With 3 bases clipped from V and 6 bases from J, the junction kept 3 bases outside the gene matches. The germline V gene has CDR1 SNHLY and CDR2 FYNNEI. The CDR3 contains 15 residues. The CDR3 coding sequence is TGTGCCAGCAGTGAGCTAGCGGGGGGGCTCAATGAGCAGTTCTTC. It encodes CASSELAGGLNEQFF.

This sequence joins TRBV5-4 and TRBJ2-3, with D possibly TRBD2 on 6 matching bases. Germline V gene lookup returns CDR1 SGHNT and CDR2 YYREEE (reference sequence). Trimming left V 4 bases short and J 1 base short, with 16 bases between. The CDR3 runs 16 residues. The CDR3 loop is CASSPDPLARTDTQYF. The CDR3 bases are TGTGCCAGCAGCCCAGACCCACTAGCCCGCACAGATACGCAGTATTTT.

The rearrangement joins TRBV27 to TRBJ1-6; the D is unclear. CDR1 and CDR2 from the germline V gene are MNHEY and SMNVEV (reference sequence). This CDR3 spans 14 amino acids. Between the trimmed V and J ends, which lost 7 bases and 3 bases, there was a span of 10 bases. The CDR3 nucleotides are TGTGCCAGCATGAGGGCTTACTATAATTCACCCCTCCACTTT. Residues: CASMRAYYNSPLHF.

This chain joins TRBV3-1 (or the pseudogene TRBV3-2) and TRBJ2-1, with 8 bases aligning to TRBD2. Germline lookup yields CDR1 LGHDT and CDR2 YNNKEL (reference sequence). V was clipped by 4 bases and J by 1 base; unmatched bases: 18. This CDR3 contains 20 residues. CDR3 coding DNA: TGTGCCAGCAGCCCCACATTTGGTAGCGGGGCCCAGATTTCCTACAATGAGCAGTTCTTC. Translation: CASSPTFGSGAQISYNEQFF.

The chain combines TRBV6-5 with TRBJ2-5; D possibly corresponds to TRBD2 (6 bases). The germline V and J ends were trimmed by 7 bases and 2 bases, with 8 bases remaining between them. The germline V gene has CDR1 MNHEY and CDR2 SVGAGI. CDR3 size: 12 residues. CDR3: CASKGLQETQYF. The CDR3, as DNA: TGTGCCAGCAAGGGACTTCAAGAGACCCAGTACTTC.

In DNA form, the CDR3 reads TGTGCCAGCAGTCACCCCGGACAGGCCTATGGCTACACCTTC. Encoded protein: CASSHPGQAYGYTF. The V call is TRBV6-5, the J call TRBJ1-2; TRBD1 matches at 7 bases. Germline trimming cut 5 bases from V and 4 bases from J; bases unmatched to any gene: 7. This CDR3 is built from 14 residues. Germline CDR1 and CDR2: MNHEY and SVGAGI.

V usage is TRBV30 and J usage is TRBJ1-4; D remains unclear. V was shortened by 4 bases and J by 7 bases, with 13 bases between the two germline ends. The CDR3 runs to 13 residues. CDR1 and CDR2 (germline): GTSNPN, SVGIG (reference sequence). CDR3 bases: TGTGCCTGGAATTGGCAGGCCCGTGAAAAACTGTTTTTT. Encoded protein: CAWNWQAREKLFF.

This clone was recorded only once. This chain uses TRBV3-1 (or the pseudogene TRBV3-2) with TRBJ1-2; D is unclear. Germline V CDR1 and CDR2: LGHDT, YNNKEL (reference sequence). The CDR3 contains 13 residues. V was cut by 5 bases and J by 3 bases, with 10 bases left in between. CDR3 loop: CASSGGSDYGYTF. In DNA, the CDR3 is TGTGCCAGCAGCGGCGGGTCCGACTATGGCTACACCTTC.

The genes are TRBV7-8 and TRBJ2-3; 10 nucleotides align to TRBD2. This CDR3 is built from 15 residues. The germline gives CDR1 SGHVS, CDR2 FQNEAQ. V shed 4 bases, J shed 5 bases, and the junction held 6 bases outside the gene matches. CDR3 DNA sequence: TGTGCCAGCAGCTCCAGCGGGGGGGCCGGAGATACGCAGTATTTT. Encoded protein: CASSSSGGAGDTQYF.

The chain recombines TRBV21-1 with TRBJ1-1. TRBV21-1 is assigned pseudogene status. CDR3 length equals 14 residues. CDR3 sequence: CASSPRDSYTEAFF. The CDR3 coding sequence is TGTGCCAGCAGCCCCCGGGACTCTTACACTGAAGCTTTCTTT.